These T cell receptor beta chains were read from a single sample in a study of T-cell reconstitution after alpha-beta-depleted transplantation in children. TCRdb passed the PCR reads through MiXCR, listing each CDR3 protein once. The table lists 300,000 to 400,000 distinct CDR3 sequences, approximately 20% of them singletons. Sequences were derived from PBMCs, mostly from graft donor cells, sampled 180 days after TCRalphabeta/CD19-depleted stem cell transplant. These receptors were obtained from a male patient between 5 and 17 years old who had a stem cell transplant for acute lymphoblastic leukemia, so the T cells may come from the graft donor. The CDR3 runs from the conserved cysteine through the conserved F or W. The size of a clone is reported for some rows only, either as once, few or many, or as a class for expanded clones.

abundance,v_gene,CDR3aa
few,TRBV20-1,CSAPRPNEKLFF
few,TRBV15,CATSRGGGERPRGDTQYF
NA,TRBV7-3,CASSLHLAESKFF
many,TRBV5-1,CASRDRARTYTEAFF
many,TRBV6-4,CASSRSPSQLAGAGEQFF
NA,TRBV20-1,CSARDWTSGRGEQYF
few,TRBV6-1,CASSRTSGGTYEQYF
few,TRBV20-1,CSARGLAGGGDTQYF
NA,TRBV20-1,CSAGTLDRGEQFF
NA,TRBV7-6,CASSRGWDFHNEQFF
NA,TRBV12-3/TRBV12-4,CASSLGQPSNQPQHF
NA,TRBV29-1,CSVGRDSGNTIYF
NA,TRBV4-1,CASSPRTSGSLTDTQYF
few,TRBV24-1,CATSGRGSTGELFF
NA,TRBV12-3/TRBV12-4,CASSPTTGGNEQYF
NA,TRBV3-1,CASSQEDRVVVGSTDTQYF
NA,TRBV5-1,CASCISGGRDEQYF
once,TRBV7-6,CASSLRQVPTEAFF
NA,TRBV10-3,CAIRPGLGGETQYF
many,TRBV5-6,CASVSSYNEQFF
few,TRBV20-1,CSARWDRQSYNEQFF
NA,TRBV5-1,CASSLPGRYGYTF
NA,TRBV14,CASSQDRRGIGYTF
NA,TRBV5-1,CASSFRKGYTF
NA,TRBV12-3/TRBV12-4,CASSFGGPGYTF